This is a list of T cell receptor beta chains from one sample in a study of OX40 agonist ivuxolimab in advanced cancers. Here immunoSEQ multiplex PCR was the method, and the copy in TCRdb shows in-frame clones only, minus some. This table holds roughly 25,000 clones, roughly 71% found once. The source was CD4+ or CD8+ T cells sorted from blood, collected in a trial of the OX40 agonist ivuxolimab. These receptors all stem from an adult with an advanced solid tumor such as melanoma, head and neck, liver or kidney cancer. CDR3s include the opening cysteine and the closing phenylalanine or tryptophan. D genes are given only for firm matches. Not all rows give a size; the values are once, few, many and, for expanded clones, a class.

J gene: TRBJ2-5; clone size: .; D gene: .; V gene: TRBV20-1; CDR3 DNA: TGCAGTGCTAGCACGCAAGAGACCCAGTACTTC; CDR3 protein: CSASTQETQYF
J gene: TRBJ1-3; clone size: few; D gene: TRBD1; V gene: TRBV15; CDR3 DNA: TGTGCCACCAGCAGAGAAGGGACAGGGAGCTCTGGAAACACCATATATTTT; CDR3 protein: CATSREGTGSSGNTIYF
J gene: TRBJ1-2; clone size: few; D gene: .; V gene: TRBV5-8; CDR3 DNA: TGTGCCAGCAGCCCTGCCGGAGGCTACACCTTC; CDR3 protein: CASSPAGGYTF
J gene: TRBJ1-1; clone size: once; D gene: .; V gene: TRBV29-1; CDR3 DNA: TGCAGCGTTGGTGAGGGGTGGGGCACTGAAGCTTTCTTT; CDR3 protein: CSVGEGWGTEAFF
J gene: TRBJ1-4; clone size: .; D gene: TRBD1; V gene: TRBV7-8; CDR3 DNA: TGTGCCAGCAAACAGGGGGCAACTAATGAAAAACTGTTTTTT; CDR3 protein: CASKQGATNEKLFF
J gene: TRBJ2-3; clone size: .; D gene: .; V gene: TRBV29-1; CDR3 DNA: TGCAGCGTTGAAGCCGTTCTCCCCACAGATACGCAGTATTTT; CDR3 protein: CSVEAVLPTDTQYF
J gene: TRBJ2-5; clone size: .; D gene: TRBD1; V gene: TRBV5-6; CDR3 DNA: TGTGCCAGCAGCTTGATTAGGGGGCTGAAGGAGACCCAGTACTTC; CDR3 protein: CASSLIRGLKETQYF
J gene: TRBJ2-5; clone size: once; D gene: .; V gene: TRBV28; CDR3 DNA: TGTGCCAGTACCTCCGGGACACAAGAGACCCAGTACTTC; CDR3 protein: CASTSGTQETQYF
J gene: TRBJ2-1; clone size: .; D gene: TRBD2; V gene: TRBV5-1; CDR3 DNA: TGCGCCAGCAGCCCCAGCGGGAGGGCCAACTACAATGAGCAGTTCTTC; CDR3 protein: CASSPSGRANYNEQFF
J gene: TRBJ2-1; clone size: .; D gene: TRBD1; V gene: TRBV28; CDR3 DNA: TGTGCCAGCAGCCCAACAGGGGGTAGAGACAATGAGCAGTTCTTC; CDR3 protein: CASSPTGGRDNEQFF
J gene: TRBJ2-2; clone size: few; D gene: TRBD1; V gene: TRBV9; CDR3 DNA: TGTGCCAGCAGCGCATCTCGGGACAGTCAATACCCCGGGGAGCTGTTTTTT; CDR3 protein: CASSASRDSQYPGELFF
J gene: TRBJ1-3; clone size: once; D gene: .; V gene: TRBV29-1; CDR3 DNA: TGCAGCGTCTTAGTTTTGGGGATGGGATCGGGAAACACCATATATTTT; CDR3 protein: CSVLVLGMGSGNTIYF
J gene: TRBJ1-5; clone size: .; D gene: TRBD1; V gene: TRBV7-8; CDR3 DNA: TGTGCCAGCAGCCCTCTCCAGAGGACAGGGGTGGGTCAGCCCCAGCATTTT; CDR3 protein: CASSPLQRTGVGQPQHF
J gene: TRBJ2-1; clone size: .; D gene: TRBD2; V gene: TRBV9; CDR3 DNA: TGTGCCAGCAGCGTAGCGGGCAGTAGCGGGGGGGTATTCAATGAGCAGTTCTTC; CDR3 protein: CASSVAGSSGGVFNEQFF
J gene: TRBJ1-2; clone size: once; D gene: TRBD1; V gene: TRBV6-1; CDR3 DNA: TGTGCCAGCAGTTCCCGGGACAGGGGCTATGGCTACACCTTC; CDR3 protein: CASSSRDRGYGYTF
J gene: TRBJ2-1; clone size: medium-sized; D gene: TRBD2; V gene: TRBV18; CDR3 DNA: TGTGCCAGCTCCGTAGGGACTAGCGGGGGTAATGAGCAGTTCTTC; CDR3 protein: CASSVGTSGGNEQFF
J gene: TRBJ2-3; clone size: .; D gene: .; V gene: TRBV28; CDR3 DNA: TGTGCCAGCAGAAATCAGGGCTTCGGAACAGATACGCAGTATTTT; CDR3 protein: CASRNQGFGTDTQYF
J gene: TRBJ2-7; clone size: .; D gene: .; V gene: TRBV6-1; CDR3 DNA: TGTGCCAGCAGTGAAGCAAGCGCCAGCTCCTACGAGCAGTACTTC; CDR3 protein: CASSEASASSYEQYF
J gene: TRBJ2-7; clone size: .; D gene: .; V gene: TRBV19; CDR3 DNA: TGTGCCAGTAGTCCCCGCCCAGACGCCTCCTACGAGCAGTACTTC; CDR3 protein: CASSPRPDASYEQYF
J gene: TRBJ1-1; clone size: .; D gene: TRBD1; V gene: TRBV5-1; CDR3 DNA: TGCGCCAGCAGGCAACTGGTCGGGCAGGGGGCCACTGAAGCTTTCTTT; CDR3 protein: CASRQLVGQGATEAFF
J gene: TRBJ2-5; clone size: .; D gene: TRBD1; V gene: TRBV28; CDR3 DNA: TGTGCCAGCAGTCTAGGACAGGGTGGGGAGACCCAGTACTTC; CDR3 protein: CASSLGQGGETQYF
J gene: TRBJ2-1; clone size: .; D gene: .; V gene: TRBV7-7; CDR3 DNA: TGTGCTAGCAGCTTAGAGGTCGGGACATATCATGAGCAGTTCTTC; CDR3 protein: CASSLEVGTYHEQFF
J gene: TRBJ1-5; clone size: few; D gene: .; V gene: TRBV5-8; CDR3 DNA: TGTGCCAGCAGCCCTCTACGGGGAGGCAATCAGCCCCAGCATTTT; CDR3 protein: CASSPLRGGNQPQHF
J gene: TRBJ2-7; clone size: once; D gene: .; V gene: TRBV2; CDR3 DNA: TGTGCCAGCAGTGACGGGGAACCTTCTACGAAGCAGTACTTC; CDR3 protein: CASSDGEPSTKQYF
J gene: TRBJ1-1; clone size: .; D gene: TRBD1; V gene: TRBV7-2; CDR3 DNA: TGTGCCAGCAGCCACGGACAGGGGACAGAAGCTTTCTTT; CDR3 protein: CASSHGQGTEAFF
J gene: TRBJ1-2; clone size: .; D gene: .; V gene: TRBV28; CDR3 DNA: TGTGCCAGCAGTGAAGCGGGGGCTGAGTACTATGGCTACACCTTC; CDR3 protein: CASSEAGAEYYGYTF
J gene: TRBJ1-2; clone size: few; D gene: .; V gene: TRBV6-5; CDR3 DNA: TGTGCCAGCAGTTACCGCGGGCCACTGAACTATGGCTACACCTTC; CDR3 protein: CASSYRGPLNYGYTF
J gene: TRBJ2-3; clone size: .; D gene: TRBD2; V gene: TRBV7-3; CDR3 DNA: TGTGCCAGCAGCTTACTAGCGGGAGGGGGGGCAACAGATACGCAGTATTTT; CDR3 protein: CASSLLAGGGATDTQYF
J gene: TRBJ1-2; clone size: .; D gene: TRBD1; V gene: TRBV4-1; CDR3 DNA: TGCGCCAGCAGCACACGCCTGGGACAGGGTTCGGATGGCTACACCTTC; CDR3 protein: CASSTRLGQGSDGYTF
J gene: TRBJ2-1; clone size: .; D gene: .; V gene: TRBV7-2; CDR3 DNA: TGTGCCAGCAGCTTACGGGGCCAATACAATGAGCAGTTCTTC; CDR3 protein: CASSLRGQYNEQFF
J gene: TRBJ1-2; clone size: .; D gene: .; V gene: TRBV7-9; CDR3 DNA: TGTGCCAGCAGCTTAGCGTCAGGGAGCCACTATGGCTACACCTTC; CDR3 protein: CASSLASGSHYGYTF
J gene: TRBJ1-1; clone size: .; D gene: .; V gene: TRBV7-2; CDR3 DNA: TGTGCCAGCAGCTTTGGACCGAACACTGAAGCTTTCTTT; CDR3 protein: CASSFGPNTEAFF
J gene: TRBJ1-4; clone size: few; D gene: .; V gene: TRBV7-9; CDR3 DNA: TGTGCCAGCAGCTTAGGAGGGACTAATGAAAAACTGTTTTTT; CDR3 protein: CASSLGGTNEKLFF
J gene: TRBJ2-3; clone size: .; D gene: .; V gene: TRBV29-1; CDR3 DNA: TGCAGCGTCAGAGGGTGGAGGACAGATACGCAGTATTTT; CDR3 protein: CSVRGWRTDTQYF
J gene: TRBJ2-1; clone size: .; D gene: .; V gene: TRBV25-1; CDR3 DNA: TGTGCCAGCAGTGATATGAAACAGGGCACGGGCTCCTACAATGAGCAGTTCTTC; CDR3 protein: CASSDMKQGTGSYNEQFF
J gene: TRBJ2-5; clone size: few; D gene: TRBD2; V gene: TRBV6-5; CDR3 DNA: TGTGCCAGCCTCCGGACTAGCGGGGCTCAAGAGACCCAGTACTTC; CDR3 protein: CASLRTSGAQETQYF
J gene: TRBJ1-5; clone size: .; D gene: .; V gene: TRBV7-8; CDR3 DNA: TGTGCCAGCAGCTTAGGTTTGAGGGGGAATCAGCCCCAGCATTTT; CDR3 protein: CASSLGLRGNQPQHF
J gene: TRBJ1-1; clone size: .; D gene: .; V gene: TRBV5-1; CDR3 DNA: TGCGCCAGCAGCTTGGACAGTTTGAACACTGAAGCTTTCTTT; CDR3 protein: CASSLDSLNTEAFF
J gene: TRBJ2-2; clone size: .; D gene: .; V gene: TRBV14; CDR3 DNA: TGTGCCAGCAGCGGGCGGGACTCGAACACCGGGGAGCTGTTTTTT; CDR3 protein: CASSGRDSNTGELFF
J gene: TRBJ1-1; clone size: .; D gene: .; V gene: TRBV7-2; CDR3 DNA: TGTGCCAGCACCCCCTACCGGTCGAACACTGAAGCTTTCTTT; CDR3 protein: CASTPYRSNTEAFF
J gene: TRBJ1-5; clone size: .; D gene: .; V gene: TRBV6-1; CDR3 DNA: TGTGCCAGCAGTGGGACTCCCAATCAGCCCCAGCATTTT; CDR3 protein: CASSGTPNQPQHF
J gene: TRBJ1-4; clone size: .; D gene: TRBD1; V gene: TRBV19; CDR3 DNA: TGTGCCAGTAGTATTAACAGGGGACACCTTAATGAAAAACTGTTTTTT; CDR3 protein: CASSINRGHLNEKLFF